The rows below give T cell receptor beta chains drawn from one sample of a study of blood T cell repertoires in COVID-19. Sequenced by immunoSEQ multiplex PCR; TCRdb stores in-frame clones only, minus some. The sample lists about 42,000 clones, 76% occurring once. What was sequenced was peripheral blood. All receptors come from a man between 65 and 85 years old with active or convalescent COVID-19. The CDR3 runs from the conserved cysteine through the conserved F or W. A D gene is named only where the DNA matches it firmly. Size values are once, few and many counts, or a class for expanded clones, and some rows have none.

J gene: TRBJ1-5
CDR3 length: 16
D gene: TRBD1
clone size: NA
V gene: TRBV18
CDR3 DNA: TGTGCCAGCTCACCAAGGACAGGGAAAGGAGGTCAGCCCCAGCATTTT
CDR3 protein: CASSPRTGKGGQPQHF

J gene: TRBJ1-2
CDR3 length: 14
D gene: TRBD1
clone size: NA
V gene: TRBV10-3
CDR3 DNA: TGTGCCATCGGCGGGGAACAGGGGGCGTCCGGCTACACCTTC
CDR3 protein: CAIGGEQGASGYTF

J gene: TRBJ2-7
CDR3 length: 14
D gene: TRBD2
clone size: NA
V gene: TRBV28
CDR3 DNA: TGTGCCAGCCACACGGGGGGGAGCTCCTACGAGCAGTACTTC
CDR3 protein: CASHTGGSSYEQYF

J gene: TRBJ2-7
CDR3 length: 14
D gene: TRBD1
clone size: NA
V gene: TRBV18
CDR3 DNA: TGTGCCAGCTCACCCGGGACAGGGAGGGACGAGCAGTACTTC
CDR3 protein: CASSPGTGRDEQYF

J gene: TRBJ2-3
CDR3 length: 15
D gene: TRBD2
clone size: NA
V gene: TRBV2
CDR3 DNA: TGTGCCAGCAGTGTAAGGCTAGCGGGCACAGATACGCAGTATTTT
CDR3 protein: CASSVRLAGTDTQYF

J gene: TRBJ2-1
CDR3 length: 13
D gene: NA
clone size: once
V gene: TRBV19
CDR3 DNA: TGTGCCAGTAGTAGATCTAGGTTCGATGAGCAGTTCTTC
CDR3 protein: CASSRSRFDEQFF

J gene: TRBJ1-4
CDR3 length: 15
D gene: TRBD1
clone size: NA
V gene: TRBV27
CDR3 DNA: TGTGCCAGCAGTTTCGGGGGACAGGGTAGAGAAAAACTGTTTTTT
CDR3 protein: CASSFGGQGREKLFF

J gene: TRBJ1-1
CDR3 length: 14
D gene: NA
clone size: NA
V gene: TRBV6-5
CDR3 DNA: TGTGCCAGCAGTTACGATGGGGCCGAAACTGAAGCTTTCTTT
CDR3 protein: CASSYDGAETEAFF

J gene: TRBJ1-2
CDR3 length: 12
D gene: TRBD1
clone size: few
V gene: TRBV24-1
CDR3 DNA: TGTGCCACCAGTGACAGGGGGCGAGGCTACACCTTC
CDR3 protein: CATSDRGRGYTF

J gene: TRBJ1-1
CDR3 length: 14
D gene: TRBD1
clone size: NA
V gene: TRBV2
CDR3 DNA: TGTGCCAGCAGCCTAACTAGACAGGGCACTGAAGCTTTCTTT
CDR3 protein: CASSLTRQGTEAFF

J gene: TRBJ1-1
CDR3 length: 16
D gene: NA
clone size: NA
V gene: TRBV6-1
CDR3 DNA: TGTGCCAGCAGTGTGGGACCAGGTGCGGGATTAACTGAAGCTTTCTTT
CDR3 protein: CASSVGPGAGLTEAFF

J gene: TRBJ2-5
CDR3 length: 11
D gene: TRBD1
clone size: NA
V gene: TRBV3-1/TRBV3-2
CDR3 DNA: TGTGCCAGCAGCCTGGGACAGAGCAAGTACTTC
CDR3 protein: CASSLGQSKYF

J gene: TRBJ2-1
CDR3 length: 13
D gene: NA
clone size: NA
V gene: TRBV4-1
CDR3 DNA: TGCGCCAGCAGCTGGGGGGTCTGGGGTGAGCAGTTCTTC
CDR3 protein: CASSWGVWGEQFF

J gene: TRBJ2-7
CDR3 length: 15
D gene: NA
clone size: NA
V gene: TRBV27
CDR3 DNA: TGTGCCAGCAGTTCCTTCCGGGACACCACCTACGAGCAGTACTTC
CDR3 protein: CASSSFRDTTYEQYF

J gene: TRBJ1-6
CDR3 length: 16
D gene: TRBD1
clone size: NA
V gene: TRBV27
CDR3 DNA: TGTGCCAGCTGCAACAGGGGGTTTCCTTATAATTCACCCCTCCACTTT
CDR3 protein: CASCNRGFPYNSPLHF

J gene: TRBJ2-3
CDR3 length: 17
D gene: TRBD2
clone size: NA
V gene: TRBV5-1
CDR3 DNA: TGCGCCAGCAGCATAGGACTAGCGGGGGGTAGCACAGATACGCAGTATTTT
CDR3 protein: CASSIGLAGGSTDTQYF

J gene: TRBJ2-7
CDR3 length: 15
D gene: NA
clone size: NA
V gene: TRBV9
CDR3 DNA: TGTGCCAGCAGCGTAGCTAGTTCCCTGGGTGTCGAGCAGTACTTC
CDR3 protein: CASSVASSLGVEQYF

J gene: TRBJ2-7
CDR3 length: 14
D gene: NA
clone size: NA
V gene: TRBV21-1
CDR3 DNA: TGTGCCAGTCCCTCGGACAGCGGAGTTAACGAGCAGTACTTC
CDR3 protein: CASPSDSGVNEQYF

J gene: TRBJ2-7
CDR3 length: 12
D gene: NA
clone size: NA
V gene: TRBV6-5
CDR3 DNA: TGTGCCAGCAGGGCCGGGGCCTACGAGCAGTACTTC
CDR3 protein: CASRAGAYEQYF

J gene: TRBJ2-7
CDR3 length: 13
D gene: NA
clone size: NA
V gene: TRBV30
CDR3 DNA: TGTGCCTGGAGTCCGACTAGTGCCTACGAGCAGTACTTC
CDR3 protein: CAWSPTSAYEQYF

J gene: TRBJ2-5
CDR3 length: 12
D gene: NA
clone size: NA
V gene: TRBV13
CDR3 DNA: TGTGCCAGCAGTATTACATTTGAGACCCAGTACTTC
CDR3 protein: CASSITFETQYF

J gene: TRBJ1-1
CDR3 length: 13
D gene: NA
clone size: NA
V gene: TRBV7-2
CDR3 DNA: TGTGCCAGCAGCTCCTGGGAGGGTGTAGGCGCTTTCTTT
CDR3 protein: CASSSWEGVGAFF

J gene: TRBJ1-1
CDR3 length: 15
D gene: NA
clone size: NA
V gene: TRBV30
CDR3 DNA: TGTGCCTGGAGTGTACTGCGGGCCCTTCGGACTGAAGCTTTCTTT
CDR3 protein: CAWSVLRALRTEAFF

J gene: TRBJ2-1
CDR3 length: 16
D gene: NA
clone size: NA
V gene: TRBV6-5
CDR3 DNA: TGTGCCAGCAGTTACGGCAGGGATGGTTTCTACAATGAGCAGTTCTTC
CDR3 protein: CASSYGRDGFYNEQFF

J gene: TRBJ1-1
CDR3 length: 15
D gene: TRBD1
clone size: NA
V gene: TRBV5-8
CDR3 DNA: TGTGCCAGCAGCATGGGGGACAGAGATAACACTGAAGCTTTCTTT
CDR3 protein: CASSMGDRDNTEAFF

J gene: TRBJ2-5
CDR3 length: 15
D gene: TRBD2
clone size: NA
V gene: TRBV3-1/TRBV3-2
CDR3 DNA: TGTGCCAGCAGCCAAGGGACTAGCGGGGCCGAGACCCAGTACTTC
CDR3 protein: CASSQGTSGAETQYF

J gene: TRBJ2-3
CDR3 length: 15
D gene: TRBD2
clone size: NA
V gene: TRBV20-1
CDR3 DNA: TGCAGTGCTAGTTTCGTGGGGGGGTCGTCCGATACGCAGTATTTT
CDR3 protein: CSASFVGGSSDTQYF

J gene: TRBJ2-7
CDR3 length: 12
D gene: NA
clone size: few
V gene: TRBV28
CDR3 DNA: TGTGCCAGCAGTGCAGGGACCTACGAGCAGTACTTC
CDR3 protein: CASSAGTYEQYF

J gene: TRBJ1-2
CDR3 length: 13
D gene: NA
clone size: NA
V gene: TRBV7-9
CDR3 DNA: TGTGCCAGCAGCTCCGCACAGGGTCCCGGCTACACCTTC
CDR3 protein: CASSSAQGPGYTF

J gene: TRBJ2-2
CDR3 length: 14
D gene: NA
clone size: NA
V gene: TRBV2
CDR3 DNA: TGTGCCAGCAGGGGGGGACAGACGGGCGGGGAGCTGTTTTTT
CDR3 protein: CASRGGQTGGELFF

J gene: TRBJ2-3
CDR3 length: 13
D gene: TRBD2
clone size: NA
V gene: TRBV6-5
CDR3 DNA: TGTGCCAGCAAGGGACTAACCACAGATACGCAGTATTTT
CDR3 protein: CASKGLTTDTQYF

J gene: TRBJ1-2
CDR3 length: 17
D gene: NA
clone size: NA
V gene: TRBV21-1
CDR3 DNA: TGTGCCAGCACCAGTGGAACAGGGTTTAGGGTATCCTATGGCTACACCTTC
CDR3 protein: CASTSGTGFRVSYGYTF

J gene: TRBJ2-5
CDR3 length: 13
D gene: NA
clone size: NA
V gene: TRBV2
CDR3 DNA: TGTGCCAGCAGTCTTGACTATTCTGAGACCCAGTACTTC
CDR3 protein: CASSLDYSETQYF

J gene: TRBJ2-7
CDR3 length: 12
D gene: NA
clone size: NA
V gene: TRBV11-3
CDR3 DNA: TGTGCCAGCAGCTTAGATCGCCGGGAGCAGTACTTC
CDR3 protein: CASSLDRREQYF

J gene: TRBJ1-1
CDR3 length: 14
D gene: NA
clone size: NA
V gene: TRBV5-5
CDR3 DNA: TGTGCCAGCAGAAGGACCGAGAGCGGCACTGAAGCTTTCTTT
CDR3 protein: CASRRTESGTEAFF

J gene: TRBJ1-4
CDR3 length: 12
D gene: NA
clone size: few
V gene: TRBV13
CDR3 DNA: TGTGCCAGCAGCTCCTTCAATGAAAAACTGTTTTTT
CDR3 protein: CASSSFNEKLFF

J gene: TRBJ1-1
CDR3 length: 16
D gene: NA
clone size: NA
V gene: TRBV9
CDR3 DNA: TGTGCCAGCAGCGTAGACGGGGGACGGATGAACACTGAAGCTTTCTTT
CDR3 protein: CASSVDGGRMNTEAFF

J gene: TRBJ1-4
CDR3 length: 15
D gene: NA
clone size: few
V gene: TRBV30
CDR3 DNA: TGTGCCTGGAGTGGGGAAAAGGGGTTGAATGAAAAACTGTTTTTT
CDR3 protein: CAWSGEKGLNEKLFF

J gene: TRBJ1-2
CDR3 length: 15
D gene: NA
clone size: NA
V gene: TRBV5-1
CDR3 DNA: TGCGCCAGCAGCCAACAACAGGGACCCAGCTATGGCTACACCTTC
CDR3 protein: CASSQQQGPSYGYTF

J gene: TRBJ2-3
CDR3 length: 13
D gene: NA
clone size: once
V gene: TRBV5-1
CDR3 DNA: TGCGCCAGCTCGGGAGGGGGCAGAGATACGCAGTATTTT
CDR3 protein: CASSGGGRDTQYF

J gene: TRBJ1-1
CDR3 length: 13
D gene: TRBD1
clone size: once
V gene: TRBV28
CDR3 DNA: TGTGCCAGCTTCAGGGGGCGGGACACTGAAGCTTTCTTT
CDR3 protein: CASFRGRDTEAFF

J gene: TRBJ1-6
CDR3 length: 15
D gene: NA
clone size: once
V gene: TRBV5-3
CDR3 DNA: TGTGCCAGAAGCTTCCGAGCAGGGTATAATTCACCCCTCCACTTT
CDR3 protein: CARSFRAGYNSPLHF

J gene: TRBJ2-5
CDR3 length: 16
D gene: TRBD2
clone size: NA
V gene: TRBV7-9
CDR3 DNA: TGTGCCAGCATCCGACGCGGCGGGGGGGCCATCGGGACCCAGTACTTC
CDR3 protein: CASIRRGGGAIGTQYF

J gene: TRBJ1-1
CDR3 length: 16
D gene: NA
clone size: NA
V gene: TRBV29-1
CDR3 DNA: TGCAGCGCTACCAGGGAACAGCTACTTATGAACACTGAAGCTTTCTTT
CDR3 protein: CSATREQLLMNTEAFF

J gene: TRBJ1-2
CDR3 length: 16
D gene: TRBD1
clone size: NA
V gene: TRBV19
CDR3 DNA: TGTGCCAGTAGTTATGACAGGGAGAGCTCCAACTATGGCTACACCTTC
CDR3 protein: CASSYDRESSNYGYTF

J gene: TRBJ1-2
CDR3 length: 12
D gene: NA
clone size: NA
V gene: TRBV5-1
CDR3 DNA: TGCGCCAGCAGCGCCGACAGCTATGGCTACACCTTC
CDR3 protein: CASSADSYGYTF

J gene: TRBJ2-5
CDR3 length: 15
D gene: TRBD2
clone size: NA
V gene: TRBV11-2
CDR3 DNA: TGTGCCAGCAGCTTCGAGCGGGGGGGCTTGGAGACCCAGTACTTC
CDR3 protein: CASSFERGGLETQYF

J gene: TRBJ1-1
CDR3 length: 15
D gene: NA
clone size: NA
V gene: TRBV9
CDR3 DNA: TGTGCCAGCTCTCGCATAGGGGGGGTAGGTACTGAAGCTTTCTTT
CDR3 protein: CASSRIGGVGTEAFF

J gene: TRBJ2-3
CDR3 length: 16
D gene: TRBD2
clone size: NA
V gene: TRBV4-1
CDR3 DNA: TGCGCCAGCAGCCAGAGGGTCGGGGGGGCGCAAGATACGCAGTATTTT
CDR3 protein: CASSQRVGGAQDTQYF

J gene: TRBJ2-2
CDR3 length: 11
D gene: NA
clone size: NA
V gene: TRBV12-3/TRBV12-4
CDR3 DNA: TGTGCCACCCGCCGGACCGGGGAGCTGTTTTTT
CDR3 protein: CATRRTGELFF

J gene: TRBJ1-6
CDR3 length: 16
D gene: NA
clone size: NA
V gene: TRBV5-1
CDR3 DNA: TGCGCCAGCAGCCAACAGGCTTTAGGAGATAATTCACCCCTCCACTTT
CDR3 protein: CASSQQALGDNSPLHF

J gene: TRBJ1-6
CDR3 length: 15
D gene: TRBD1
clone size: NA
V gene: TRBV6-6
CDR3 DNA: TGTGCCAGCAGCCTAGGGGGACAGGTTAATTCACCCCTCCACTTT
CDR3 protein: CASSLGGQVNSPLHF

J gene: TRBJ2-1
CDR3 length: 16
D gene: TRBD1
clone size: NA
V gene: TRBV24-1
CDR3 DNA: TGTGCCACCAGTGACTTGGGACAGGGGCTGGACAATGAGCAGTTCTTC
CDR3 protein: CATSDLGQGLDNEQFF